This T cell receptor (beta chain) was sequenced in a study of early stage breast cancer tumors. On the study more broadly: ER+/PR+/HER2- status applied to about 75% of the 16 invasive breast tumors.

From germline, CDR1 is SGHTA and CDR2 FQGNSA. CDR3 length equals 15 residues. The trim removed 5 bases at V and 0 bases at J, leaving 5 bases unmatched. TCRdb's copy holds only in-frame clones and misses some; the assay was immunoSEQ multiplex PCR. The sample has 25,000 to 30,000 clones; roughly two thirds are singletons. The sequencing input was blood. The clonotype comes from a person aged 45 to 59 with breast cancer. The chain couples TRBV7-2 to TRBJ2-3; 7 nucleotides line up with TRBD2. CDR3 in DNA: TGTGCCAGCAGCAAAAGCGGGACTAGCACAGATACGCAGTATTTT. It encodes CASSKSGTSTDTQYF.